The clone carrying this T cell receptor (beta chain) was detected ten times or more. The CDR3 has 16 residues. Trimming took 0 bases from V and 7 from J, leaving 17 bases between them. Germline V gene lookup returns CDR1 SGHRS and CDR2 YFSETQ. This sample is part of a study of T-cell reconstitution after alpha-beta-depleted transplantation in children. Library preparation (for TCRbeta) was performed with unique molecular identifiers. TCRdb called the PCR reads again in MiXCR, with one record for every CDR3 protein. This sample has roughly 100,000 distinct CDR3 sequences, with more than 7% found just once.

The material was PBMCs from the stem cell graft donor, obtained from the stem cell graft. This sequence joins TRBV5-1 and TRBJ2-1; D possibly uses TRBD1 or TRBD2 (5 bases each). The sequence was obtained from a human donor who donated a stem cell graft to a child with congenital amegakaryocytic thrombocytopenia. The CDR3 DNA is TGCGCCAGCAGCTTGGGGTGGGGGATCGACTCTAATGAGCAGTTCTTC. It yields the protein CASSLGWGIDSNEQFF.